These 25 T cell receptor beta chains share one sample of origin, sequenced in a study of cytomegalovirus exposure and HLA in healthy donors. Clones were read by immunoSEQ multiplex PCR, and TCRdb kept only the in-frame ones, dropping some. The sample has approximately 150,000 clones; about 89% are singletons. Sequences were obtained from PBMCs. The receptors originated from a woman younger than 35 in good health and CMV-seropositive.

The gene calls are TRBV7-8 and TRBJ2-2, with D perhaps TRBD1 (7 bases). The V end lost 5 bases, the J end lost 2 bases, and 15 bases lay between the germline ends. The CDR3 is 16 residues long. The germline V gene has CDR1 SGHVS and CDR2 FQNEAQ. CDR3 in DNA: TGTGCCAGCAGCGTGGAGGGACAGTTTAACACCGGGGAGCTGTTTTTT. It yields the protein CASSVEGQFNTGELFF.

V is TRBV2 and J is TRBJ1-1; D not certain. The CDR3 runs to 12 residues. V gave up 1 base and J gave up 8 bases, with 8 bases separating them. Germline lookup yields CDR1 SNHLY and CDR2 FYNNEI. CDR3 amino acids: CASSEGPSEAFF. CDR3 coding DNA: TGTGCCAGCAGTGAAGGGCCATCGGAAGCTTTCTTT.

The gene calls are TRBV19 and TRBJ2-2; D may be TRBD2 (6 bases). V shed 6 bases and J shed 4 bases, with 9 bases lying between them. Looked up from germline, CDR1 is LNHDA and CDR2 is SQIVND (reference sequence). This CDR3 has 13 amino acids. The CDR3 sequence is CASRREGTGELFF. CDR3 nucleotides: TGTGCCAGTAGGCGGGAAGGCACCGGGGAGCTGTTTTTT.

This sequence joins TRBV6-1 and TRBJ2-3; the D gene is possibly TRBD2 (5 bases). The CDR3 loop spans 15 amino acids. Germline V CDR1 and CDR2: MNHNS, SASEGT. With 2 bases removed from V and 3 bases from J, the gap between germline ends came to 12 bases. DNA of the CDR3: TGTGCCAGCAGTGAAAGGACGGGGTGGACAGATACGCAGTATTTT. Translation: CASSERTGWTDTQYF.

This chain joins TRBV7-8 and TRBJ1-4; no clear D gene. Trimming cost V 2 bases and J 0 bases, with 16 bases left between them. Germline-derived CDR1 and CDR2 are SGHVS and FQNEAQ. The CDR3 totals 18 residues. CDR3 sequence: CASSLSRGESATNEKLFF. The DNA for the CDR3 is TGTGCCAGCAGCTTATCACGGGGAGAATCTGCAACTAATGAAAAACTGTTTTTT.

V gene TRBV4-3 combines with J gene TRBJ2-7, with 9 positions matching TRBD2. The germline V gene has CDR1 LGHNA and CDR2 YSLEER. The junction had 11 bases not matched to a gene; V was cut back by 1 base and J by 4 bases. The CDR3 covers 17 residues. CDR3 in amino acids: CASSQAQLAGRTYEQYF. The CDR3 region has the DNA TGCGCCAGCAGCCAAGCCCAGCTAGCGGGGAGAACGTACGAGCAGTACTTC.

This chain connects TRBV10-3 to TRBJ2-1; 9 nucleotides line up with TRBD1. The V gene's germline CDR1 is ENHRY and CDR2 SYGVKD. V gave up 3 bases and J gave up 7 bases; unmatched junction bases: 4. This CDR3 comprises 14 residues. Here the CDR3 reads CAISERDRENEQFF. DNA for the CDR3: TGTGCCATCAGTGAACGGGACAGGGAGAATGAGCAGTTCTTC.

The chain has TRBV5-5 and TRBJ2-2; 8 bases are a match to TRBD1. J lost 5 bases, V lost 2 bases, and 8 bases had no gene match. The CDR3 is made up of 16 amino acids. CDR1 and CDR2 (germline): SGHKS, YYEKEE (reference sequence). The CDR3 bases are TGTGCCAGCAGCTTTAGGCAGGGGGCAGAGACCGGGGAGCTGTTTTTT. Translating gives CASSFRQGAETGELFF.

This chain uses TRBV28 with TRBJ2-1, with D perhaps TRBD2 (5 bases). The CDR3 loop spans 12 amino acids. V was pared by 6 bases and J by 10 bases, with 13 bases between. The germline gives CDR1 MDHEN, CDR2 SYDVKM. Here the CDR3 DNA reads TGTGCCAGCAGGCTTCTAGCAGGCGAGCAGTTCTTC. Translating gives CASRLLAGEQFF. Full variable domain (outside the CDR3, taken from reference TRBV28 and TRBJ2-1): DVKVTQSSRYLVKRTGEKVFLECVQDMDHENMFWYRQDPGLGLRLIYFSYDVKMKEKGDIPEGYSVSREKKERFSLILESASTNQTSMYLCASRLLAGEQFFGPGTRLTVL.

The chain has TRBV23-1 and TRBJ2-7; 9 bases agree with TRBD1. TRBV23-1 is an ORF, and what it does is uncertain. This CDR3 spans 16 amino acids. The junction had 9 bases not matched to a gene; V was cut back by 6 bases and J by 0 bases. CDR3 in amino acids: CASSPQQGASSYEQYF. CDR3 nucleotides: TGCGCCAGCAGCCCTCAACAGGGGGCGAGCTCCTACGAGCAGTACTTC.

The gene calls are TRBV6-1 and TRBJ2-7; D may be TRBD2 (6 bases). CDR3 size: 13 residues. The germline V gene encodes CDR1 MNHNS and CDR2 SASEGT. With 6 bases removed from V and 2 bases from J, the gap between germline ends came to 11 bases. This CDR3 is CASRTAGPYEQYF. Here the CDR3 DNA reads TGTGCCAGCAGGACTGCGGGACCCTACGAGCAGTACTTC.

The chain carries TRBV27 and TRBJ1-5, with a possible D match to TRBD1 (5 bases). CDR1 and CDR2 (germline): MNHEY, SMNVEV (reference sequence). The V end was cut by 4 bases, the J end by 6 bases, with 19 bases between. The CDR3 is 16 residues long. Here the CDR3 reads CASSSLGTGNTQPQHF. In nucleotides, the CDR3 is TGTGCCAGCAGTTCCCTGGGAACAGGAAATACTCAGCCCCAGCATTTT.

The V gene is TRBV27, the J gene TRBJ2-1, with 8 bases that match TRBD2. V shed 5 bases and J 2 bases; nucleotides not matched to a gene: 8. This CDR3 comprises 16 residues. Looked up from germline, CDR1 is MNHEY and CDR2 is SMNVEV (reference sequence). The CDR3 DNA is TGTGCCAGCAGTCTCGTAGCGGGAAACCCCTACAATGAGCAGTTCTTC. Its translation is CASSLVAGNPYNEQFF.

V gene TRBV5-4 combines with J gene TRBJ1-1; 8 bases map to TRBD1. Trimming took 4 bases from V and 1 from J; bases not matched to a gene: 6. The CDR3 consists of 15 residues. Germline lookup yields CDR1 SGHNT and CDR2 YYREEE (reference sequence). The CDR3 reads CASSPSGTGNTEAFF. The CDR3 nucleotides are TGTGCCAGCAGCCCTTCTGGGACAGGGAACACTGAAGCTTTCTTT.

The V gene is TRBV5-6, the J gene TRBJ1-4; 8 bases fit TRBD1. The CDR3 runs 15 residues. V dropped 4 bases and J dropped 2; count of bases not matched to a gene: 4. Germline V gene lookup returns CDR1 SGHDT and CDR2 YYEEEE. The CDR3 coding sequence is TGTGCCAGCAGCGCGAACAGGGGGACTAATGAAAAACTGTTTTTT. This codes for CASSANRGTNEKLFF.

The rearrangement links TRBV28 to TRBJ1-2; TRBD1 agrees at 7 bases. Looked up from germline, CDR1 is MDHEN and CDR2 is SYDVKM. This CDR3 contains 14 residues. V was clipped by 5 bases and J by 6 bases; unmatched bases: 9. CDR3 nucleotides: TGTGCCAGCAGTAGCCTAGGGGGCGGGAATGGCTACACCTTC. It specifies CASSSLGGGNGYTF.

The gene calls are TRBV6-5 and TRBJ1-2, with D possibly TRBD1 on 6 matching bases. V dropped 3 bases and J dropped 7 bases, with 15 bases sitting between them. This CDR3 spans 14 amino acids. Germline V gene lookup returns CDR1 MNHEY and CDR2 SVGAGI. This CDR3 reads CASSYQDSRGGYTF. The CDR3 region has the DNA TGTGCCAGCAGTTATCAGGACAGTCGAGGTGGCTACACCTTC.

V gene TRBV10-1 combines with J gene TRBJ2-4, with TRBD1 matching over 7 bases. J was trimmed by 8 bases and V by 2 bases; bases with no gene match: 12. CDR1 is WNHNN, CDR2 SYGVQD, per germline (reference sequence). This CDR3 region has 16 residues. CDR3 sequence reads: CASSETRQGPQDIQYF. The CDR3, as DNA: TGCGCCAGCAGTGAGACAAGACAGGGCCCTCAAGACATTCAGTACTTC.

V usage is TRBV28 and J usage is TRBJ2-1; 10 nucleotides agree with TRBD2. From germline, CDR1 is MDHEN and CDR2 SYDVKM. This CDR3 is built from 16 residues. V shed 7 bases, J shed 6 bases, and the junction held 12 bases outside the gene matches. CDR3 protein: CASMILAGEGGNEQFF. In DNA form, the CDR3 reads TGTGCCAGCATGATCCTAGCGGGAGAGGGGGGCAATGAGCAGTTCTTC.

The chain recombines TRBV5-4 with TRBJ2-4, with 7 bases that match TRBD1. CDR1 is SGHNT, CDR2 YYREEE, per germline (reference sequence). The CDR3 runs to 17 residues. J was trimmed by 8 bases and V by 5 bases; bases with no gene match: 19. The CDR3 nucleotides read TGTGCCAGCAGTTCCCCCGCACAGGGGATAGGGCAGGACATTCAGTACTTC. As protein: CASSSPAQGIGQDIQYF.

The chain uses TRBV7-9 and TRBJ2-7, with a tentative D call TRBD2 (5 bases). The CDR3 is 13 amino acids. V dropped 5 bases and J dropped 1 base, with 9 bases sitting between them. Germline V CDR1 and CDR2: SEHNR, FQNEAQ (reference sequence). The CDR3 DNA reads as TGTGCCAGCAGCCGACGGGGATCCTACGAGCAGTACTTC. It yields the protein CASSRRGSYEQYF.

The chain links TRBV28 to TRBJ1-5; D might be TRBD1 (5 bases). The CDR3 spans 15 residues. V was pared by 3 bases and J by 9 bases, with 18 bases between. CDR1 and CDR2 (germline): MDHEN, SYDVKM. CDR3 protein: CASSFPGRGGVPQHF. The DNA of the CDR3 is TGTGCCAGCAGTTTCCCAGGGCGGGGAGGGGTGCCCCAGCATTTT.

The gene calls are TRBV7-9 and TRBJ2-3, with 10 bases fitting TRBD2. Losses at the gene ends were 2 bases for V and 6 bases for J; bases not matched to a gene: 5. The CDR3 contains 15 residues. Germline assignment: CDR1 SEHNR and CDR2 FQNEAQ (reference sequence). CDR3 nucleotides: TGTGCCAGCAGCTTAAGTGGGACTAGCGAGGATACGCAGTATTTT. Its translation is CASSLSGTSEDTQYF.

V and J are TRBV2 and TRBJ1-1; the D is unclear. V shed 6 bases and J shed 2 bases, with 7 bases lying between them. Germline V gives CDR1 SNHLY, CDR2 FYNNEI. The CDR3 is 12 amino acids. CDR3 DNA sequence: TGTGCCAGCAGGATCCTAAACACTGAAGCTTTCTTT. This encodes CASRILNTEAFF.

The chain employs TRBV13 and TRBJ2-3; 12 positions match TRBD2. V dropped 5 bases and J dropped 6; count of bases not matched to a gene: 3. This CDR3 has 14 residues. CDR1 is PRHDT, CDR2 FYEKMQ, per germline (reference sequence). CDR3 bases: TGTGCCAGCAGCATCGGACTAGCGGGGGATACGCAGTATTTT. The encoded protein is CASSIGLAGDTQYF.